Given below is one T cell receptor (beta chain) in context. Germline lookup yields CDR1 MNHEY and CDR2 SMNVEV (reference sequence). The CDR3 consists of 15 residues. J was trimmed by 4 bases and V by 5 bases; bases with no gene match: 10. This sample is drawn from a study of blood T cell repertoires in COVID-19. Overall study: COVID-19 samples from acute and convalescent phases originated in the United States, Italy and Spain. PBMCs, B-cell-depleted T cells, or T cells provided the cDNA or gDNA that made up the material.

Some clones are missing from TCRdb's copy, which holds only in-frame ones; the method was immunoSEQ multiplex PCR. The table includes approximately 90,000 clones, roughly nine tenths detected once. This clonotype originated in a man aged 55 to 70 with acute or convalescent COVID-19. Sequencing used peripheral blood. J is TRBJ1-1 and V is TRBV27; 7 bases agree with TRBD1. The CDR3 DNA reads as TGTGCCAGCAGTCCAAGACAGGGACGGGGCACTGAAGCTTTCTTT. This encodes CASSPRQGRGTEAFF.